The 9 T cell receptor beta chains below come from one sample, sequenced in a study of cytomegalovirus exposure and HLA in healthy donors. The PCR used 60 Vbeta and 13 Jbeta primers. Data came from immunoSEQ multiplex PCR; TCRdb stores just in-frame clones and leaves some out. The sample carries roughly 90,000 clones, roughly 78% recorded once. The source material was PBMCs. These receptors came from a middle-aged woman in good health and CMV-seropositive.

V and J are TRBV5-8 and TRBJ1-3; D is ambiguous. The germline CDR1 and CDR2 sequences are SGHTS and YDEGEE. This CDR3 comprises 15 residues. V lost 4 bases, J lost 0 bases, and 11 bases lay in between. CDR3 DNA sequence: TGTGCCAGCAGCGTTGGACTGACCTCTGGAAACACCATATATTTT. Translation: CASSVGLTSGNTIYF.

The chain joins TRBV7-6 to TRBJ1-5, with TRBD1 matching over 10 bases. V was pared by 5 bases and J by 4 bases, with 5 bases of the junction left unmatched. The germline gives CDR1 SGHVS, CDR2 FNYEAQ. The CDR3 is made up of 15 amino acids. In DNA form, the CDR3 reads TGTGCCAGCAGCCCGGGACAGGGGCCGAATCAGCCCCAGCATTTT. Protein sequence: CASSPGQGPNQPQHF.

This rearrangement joins TRBV5-5 to TRBJ2-2; no clear D. The CDR3 is 15 amino acids. Germline assignment: CDR1 SGHKS and CDR2 YYEKEE (reference sequence). Trimming removed 0 bases from V and 1 base from J, with 7 bases in between. The DNA of the CDR3 is TGTGCCAGCAGCTTGGTCAGGCAGAACACCGGGGAGCTGTTTTTT. Translation gives CASSLVRQNTGELFF. The full variable domain, in which reference TRBV5-5 and TRBJ2-2 provide the parts outside the CDR3, is DAGVTQSPTHLIKTRGQQVTLRCSPISGHKSVSWYQQVLGQGPQFIFQYYEKEERGRGNFPDRFSARQFPNYSSELNVNALLLGDSALYLCASSLVRQNTGELFFGEGSRLTVL.

This sequence joins TRBV5-1 and TRBJ1-1; tentative D call: TRBD1 (6 bases). The CDR3 totals 14 residues. The V and J ends lost 2 bases and 3 bases respectively, with 11 bases between them. Per germline, CDR1 SGHRS and CDR2 YFSETQ. CDR3 loop: CASSFGTPDTEAFF. The CDR3 nucleotides are TGCGCCAGCAGCTTTGGGACACCGGACACTGAAGCTTTCTTT.

V gene TRBV6-6 combines with J gene TRBJ1-1, with TRBD1 identical over 10 bases. J gave up 2 bases and V 5 bases, and 5 bases lay outside the gene matches. There are 15 residues in the CDR3. CDR1 and CDR2 from the germline V gene are MNHNY and SVGAGI (reference sequence). The CDR3 protein is CASSRRDRGNTEAFF. The CDR3 region has the DNA TGTGCCAGCAGTCGACGGGACAGGGGAAACACTGAAGCTTTCTTT.

The chain uses TRBV11-2 and TRBJ2-3; D may be TRBD2 (5 bases). Germline V gene data show CDR1 as SGHAT and CDR2 as FQNNGV. CDR3 size: 17 residues. Trimming left V 2 bases short and J 4 bases short, with 19 bases between. The CDR3 DNA sequence: TGTGCCAGCAGCTTATGGGAGACCAGTGGTGGGGCAGATACGCAGTATTTT. Translation: CASSLWETSGGADTQYF.

The sample holds a few counts of this clone. This rearrangement joins TRBV6-4 to TRBJ2-3; TRBD2 aligns across 7 bases. V gave up 7 bases and J gave up 2 bases; unmatched junction bases: 9. The length of the CDR3 is 15 residues. The germline CDR1 and CDR2 sequences are MRHNA and SNTAGT. CDR3 bases: TGTGCCAGCAAGGTTGCGGGGGAAATCACAGATACGCAGTATTTT. This codes for CASKVAGEITDTQYF.

This chain connects TRBV9 to TRBJ2-6, with D possibly matching TRBD2 (6 bases). The ends were cut back, 3 bases at V and 4 bases at J, with 11 bases in the middle. The CDR3 runs to 15 residues. Looked up from germline, CDR1 is SGDLS and CDR2 is YYNGEE. The CDR3 DNA is TGTGCCAGCAGCGAGGGGACTCTCGGGGCCAACGTCCTGACTTTC. Translating gives CASSEGTLGANVLTF.

This chain connects TRBV11-3 to TRBJ2-6; 8 positions agree with TRBD1. Trimming cost V 1 base and J 4 bases; bases outside gene matches: 3. CDR1 and CDR2 (germline): SGHNT, YENEEA. The CDR3 loop spans 16 amino acids. DNA for the CDR3: TGTGCCAGCAGCTTAGGGACAGGGAGAGGGGCCAACGTCCTGACTTTC. Encoded protein: CASSLGTGRGANVLTF. Complete variable domain (other parts from reference TRBV11-3 and TRBJ2-6): EAGVVQSPRYKIIEKKQPVAFWCNPISGHNTLYWYLQNLGQGPELLIRYENEEAVDDSQLPKDRFSAERLKGVDSTLKIQPAELGDSAVYLCASSLGTGRGANVLTFGAGSRLTVL.